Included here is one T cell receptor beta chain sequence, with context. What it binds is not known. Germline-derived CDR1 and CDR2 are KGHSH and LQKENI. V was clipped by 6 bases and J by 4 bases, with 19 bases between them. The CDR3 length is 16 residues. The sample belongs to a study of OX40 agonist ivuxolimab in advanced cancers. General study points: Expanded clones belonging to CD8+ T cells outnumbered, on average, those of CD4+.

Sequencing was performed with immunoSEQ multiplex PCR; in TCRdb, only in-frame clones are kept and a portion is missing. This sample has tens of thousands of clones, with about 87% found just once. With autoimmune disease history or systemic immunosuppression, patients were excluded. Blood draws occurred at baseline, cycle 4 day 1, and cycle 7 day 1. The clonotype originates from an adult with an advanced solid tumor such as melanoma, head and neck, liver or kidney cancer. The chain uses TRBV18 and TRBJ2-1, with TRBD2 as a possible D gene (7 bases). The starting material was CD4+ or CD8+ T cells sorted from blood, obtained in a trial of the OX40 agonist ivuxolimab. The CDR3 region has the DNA TGTGCCAGCTCGATCCAGGGGACTAACTTATACAATGAGCAGTTCTTC. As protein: CASSIQGTNLYNEQFF.